This T cell receptor beta chain was sequenced for a study of T cells in Graves' hyperthyroidism and ophthalmopathy. This clonotype was found many times. Its antigen remains unidentified. Overall study results and limits: Most thyroid clonotypes expanded above 0.001 were also detected in blood.

V was pared by 3 bases and J by 0 bases, with 9 bases between. The CDR3 contains 15 residues. Researchers barred patients who had uncontrolled infection, other autoimmune disease, pregnancy or lactation. Diagnosing involved the use of clinical symptoms, serum thyroxine and TRAb, thyroid ultrasound and orbital computed tomography. RNA transcripts gave rise to amplified TCR beta CDR3 regions. Using the HTBI primer set, a first-round RT-PCR was run on the TCR CDR3. One entry per CDR3 protein results from TCRdb running MiXCR on the multiplex PCR reads. In the table there are about 590,000 distinct CDR3 sequences, 12% to 15% of which are singletons.

This receptor was obtained from a woman between 18 and 29 years old with Graves' ophthalmopathy. Sequences were obtained from blood. The rearrangement links TRBV12-3 or TRBV12-4 to TRBJ1-5; D not certain. As DNA, the CDR3 is TGTGCCAGCAGTTTTCGCGAATTTAGCAATCAGCCCCAGCATTTT. Its protein product is CASSFREFSNQPQHF.